This T cell receptor beta chain was sequenced in a study of cytomegalovirus exposure and HLA in healthy donors. The study sampled nominally healthy donors, though unrecorded immune exposures were likely. The CDR3 loop spans 16 amino acids. V dropped 4 bases and J dropped 1; count of bases not matched to a gene: 5. CDR1 is MNHEY, CDR2 SMNVEV, per germline (reference sequence). Both 60 Vbeta primers and 13 Jbeta primers went into the PCR. Only in-frame clones appear in the TCRdb table, and some are missing; sequencing was by immunoSEQ multiplex PCR. Of approximately 200,000 clones listed, roughly three quarters are singletons.

V gene TRBV27 combines with J gene TRBJ2-1; 9 nucleotides line up with TRBD1. Sequencing was performed on PBMCs. The sequence was collected from a woman in her late teens or twenties in good health and CMV-seronegative. The DNA for the CDR3 is TGTGCCAGCAGTTATGGGACAGGGAGATCCTACAATGAGCAGTTCTTC. Translation gives CASSYGTGRSYNEQFF.